The 21 T cell receptor beta chains in this list originate from one sample, sequenced in a study of beta chain features in type 1 diabetes. Isolated RNA was reverse transcribed in full, so expressed TCRB transcripts were sequenced. Profiling relied on immunoSEQ multiplex PCR, and the TCRdb table lists in-frame clones only, not all of them. Of 300,000 or so clones listed, approximately 8% are singletons. The sample consisted of central memory CD4+ T cells from blood. The receptors were gathered from a woman between 18 and 29 years old in good health.

The V and J genes are TRBV7-3 and TRBJ2-1, with unresolved D. V was shortened by 5 bases and J by 8 bases, with 16 bases between the two germline ends. The CDR3 is 14 residues long. Germline V gene data show CDR1 as SGHTA and CDR2 as FQGTGA. CDR3 DNA: TGTGCCAGCAGCCCGAATAGCTGGTCCTATGAGCAGTTCTTC. As protein: CASSPNSWSYEQFF.

This clone was observed at least ten times. This sequence joins TRBV5-4 and TRBJ2-3; D unclear. Deletions cut 1 base from V and 0 bases from J, with 3 bases between. Germline values: CDR1 SGHNT, CDR2 YYREEE (reference sequence). The CDR3 loop spans 13 amino acids. The DNA of the CDR3 is TGTGCCAGCAGCTTGACTAGCACAGATACGCAGTATTTT. It encodes CASSLTSTDTQYF.

J is TRBJ2-5 and V is TRBV7-9; D may be TRBD2 (5 bases). V was shortened by 5 bases and J by 5 bases, with 12 bases between the two germline ends. Germline CDR1 and CDR2: SEHNR and FQNEAQ (reference sequence). The CDR3 totals 13 residues. CDR3 region: CASSRGSGETQYF. CDR3 bases: TGTGCCAGCAGCCGAGGCTCGGGGGAGACCCAGTACTTC.

V is TRBV7-2 and J is TRBJ1-1; 7 bases agree with TRBD1. The length of the CDR3 is 17 residues. V lost 4 bases and J lost 1; bases outside the gene matches: 12. Germline V CDR1 and CDR2: SGHTA, FQGNSA. The CDR3 is CASSSRPGGQTNTEAFF. CDR3 DNA sequence: TGTGCCAGCAGCTCTAGACCGGGGGGACAGACGAACACTGAAGCTTTCTTT.

This clone was counted many times. The V gene is TRBV15, the J gene TRBJ1-5; D ambiguous. Germline V gene data show CDR1 as LNHNV and CDR2 as YYDKDF (reference sequence). V gave up 5 bases and J gave up 2 bases, with 7 bases separating them. The CDR3 runs 13 residues. The CDR3 region is CATSAQGNQPQHF. CDR3 coding DNA: TGTGCCACCAGCGCCCAGGGCAATCAGCCCCAGCATTTT.

This clone turned up a few times. V usage is TRBV5-6 and J usage is TRBJ1-2, with D possibly being TRBD1 (6 bases). V was shortened by 1 base and J by 0 bases, with 13 bases between the two germline ends. In germline, CDR1 is SGHDT, CDR2 YYEEEE. This CDR3 has 16 amino acids. CDR3 amino acids: CASSLYRTEANYGYTF. The CDR3 DNA follows: TGTGCCAGCAGCTTGTACAGGACAGAAGCTAACTATGGCTACACCTTC. Full variable domain (remainder filled in from reference TRBV5-6 and TRBJ1-2): DAGVTQSPTHLIKTRGQQVTLRCSPKSGHDTVSWYQQALGQGPQFIFQYYEEEERQRGNFPDRFSGHQFPNYSSELNVNALLLGDSALYLCASSLYRTEANYGYTFGSGTRLTVV.

This clone was picked up a small number of times. V usage is TRBV4-2 and J usage is TRBJ2-7, with D perhaps being TRBD1 or TRBD2 (5 bases each). The V end was cut by 4 bases, the J end by 3 bases, with 10 bases between. This CDR3 has 13 residues. CDR1 is LGHNA and CDR2 is YNFKEQ in the germline V gene. The CDR3 sequence: CASSPRDGYEQYF. The CDR3 nucleotides read TGTGCCAGCAGCCCGAGGGACGGCTACGAGCAGTACTTC.

This chain links TRBV7-2 with TRBJ1-1; 11 bases line up with TRBD1. This CDR3 is 14 amino acids long. V trimming: 5 bases; J trimming: 3 bases; junction bases outside the gene matches: 2. Looked up from germline, CDR1 is SGHTA and CDR2 is FQGNSA. CDR3 nucleotides: TGTGCCAGCAGCCCGGGACAGGGGGACACTGAAGCTTTCTTT. Translated: CASSPGQGDTEAFF.

This sequence joins TRBV19 and TRBJ2-1, with 12 bases identical to TRBD2. Germline CDR1 LNHDA, CDR2 SQIVND (reference sequence). Trimming took 4 bases from V and 10 from J; bases not matched to a gene: 11. CDR3 size: 16 residues. The CDR3 here is CASSTPTTSGSIEQFF. The CDR3 region has the DNA TGTGCCAGTAGTACCCCCACGACTAGCGGGAGTATCGAGCAGTTCTTC.

This clone occurred many times. The chain employs TRBV7-2 and TRBJ2-7; possibly TRBD1 for D (6 bases). This CDR3 has 13 amino acids. CDR1 is SGHTA and CDR2 is FQGNSA in the germline V gene. V lost 1 base and J 4 bases, leaving 8 bases between the germline ends. The CDR3 reads CASSLGTEYEQYF. CDR3 DNA: TGTGCCAGCAGCTTAGGGACAGAGTACGAGCAGTACTTC.

The chain is built from TRBV6-1 and TRBJ2-3, with TRBD2 identical over 9 bases. The CDR3 extends over 15 amino acids. With 5 bases clipped from V and 4 bases from J, the junction kept 7 bases outside the gene matches. The germline gives CDR1 MNHNS, CDR2 SASEGT. CDR3 DNA: TGTGCCAGCAGTTCGACCGGGACTAGCTCAGATACGCAGTATTTT. It codes for CASSSTGTSSDTQYF.

The table lists this clone with a few counts. The chain combines TRBV2 with TRBJ1-5; no definite D call. With 4 bases removed from V and 5 bases from J, the gap between germline ends came to 6 bases. CDR1 is SNHLY, CDR2 FYNNEI, per germline. The CDR3 is 12 amino acids. The CDR3 nucleotides read TGTGCCAGCAGTGTAAGAGATCAGCCCCAGCATTTT. It is translated as CASSVRDQPQHF.

This clone has a handful of counts. The V and J genes are TRBV7-2 and TRBJ1-5; weak D call: TRBD1 (5 bases). The germline V gene encodes CDR1 SGHTA and CDR2 FQGNSA. Deletions cut 5 bases from V and 9 bases from J, with 11 bases between. The CDR3 covers 12 residues. CDR3 sequence: CASSPYQGPQHF. Written as DNA, the CDR3 is TGTGCCAGCAGCCCTTATCAGGGGCCCCAGCATTTT. Variable domain in full (rest from reference TRBV7-2 and TRBJ1-5): GAGVSQSPSNKVTEKGKDVELRCDPISGHTALYWYRQSLGQGLEFLIYFQGNSAPDKSGLPSDRFSAERTGGSVSTLTIQRTQQEDSAVYLCASSPYQGPQHFGDGTRLSIL.

Regarding this clone: The sample carries other DNA sequences with the same CDR3. The chain recombines TRBV7-2 with TRBJ2-5; 7 positions agree with TRBD1. The CDR3 covers 14 residues. V lost 1 base, J lost 3 bases, and 2 bases stayed unmatched. In germline, CDR1 is SGHTA, CDR2 FQGNSA. The CDR3 loop is CASSLGRGKETQYF. CDR3 coding DNA: TGTGCCAGCAGCTTAGGCAGGGGGAAAGAGACCCAGTACTTC.

The chain employs TRBV5-1 and TRBJ2-3; 10 nucleotides match TRBD2. The V gene's germline CDR1 is SGHRS and CDR2 YFSETQ. The CDR3 consists of 17 residues. CDR3 sequence (DNA): TGCCCGCTAAAAGCGGGAGGGCCACAGGTCGCGGCAGATACGCAGTATTTT. It encodes CPLKAGGPQVAADTQYF.

This clone was detected a few times. The chain carries TRBV5-4 and TRBJ2-3; D is uncertain. Germline lookup yields CDR1 SGHNT and CDR2 YYREEE (reference sequence). V was pared by 4 bases and J by 0 bases, with 9 bases between. The CDR3 length is 14 residues. CDR3 amino acids: CASSLRPSTDTQYF. CDR3 nucleotide sequence: TGTGCCAGCAGCCTTAGACCAAGCACAGATACGCAGTATTTT.

This clone was seen only a few times. This chain uses TRBV4-3 with TRBJ1-5, with 7 bases matching TRBD1. Germline CDR1 reads LGHNA; CDR2 reads YSLEER. CDR3 size: 22 residues. V dropped 4 bases and J dropped 2; count of bases not matched to a gene: 26. The CDR3: CASSPRLQTGKGFGGGNQPQHF. The CDR3 DNA sequence: TGCGCCAGCAGCCCAAGACTCCAGACAGGGAAGGGGTTTGGCGGGGGCAATCAGCCCCAGCATTTT.

V and J are TRBV11-3 and TRBJ2-3; TRBD2 is a possible D gene (5 bases). Looked up from germline, CDR1 is SGHNT and CDR2 is YENEEA. The CDR3 runs 14 residues. Trimming took 5 bases from V and 5 from J, leaving 14 bases between them. CDR3 nucleotides: TGTGCCAGCAGCCTAGGGCCGGGGAAAGATACGCAGTATTTT. Amino acids: CASSLGPGKDTQYF.

A few counts support this clone. V and J are TRBV4-2 and TRBJ2-3; 7 bases are a match to TRBD2. CDR1 and CDR2 from the germline V gene are LGHNA and YNFKEQ. With V trimmed by 0 bases and J by 4 bases, 16 bases remained unmatched. The CDR3 is made up of 19 amino acids. CDR3 sequence: CASSQEGRNVGGPSDTQYF. CDR3 DNA: TGTGCCAGCAGCCAAGAAGGGAGAAACGTGGGAGGGCCGTCAGATACGCAGTATTTT.

The gene calls are TRBV28 and TRBJ2-2, with D possibly TRBD1 on 6 matching bases. The V end lost 8 bases, the J end lost 4 bases, and 14 bases lay between the germline ends. Germline-derived CDR1 and CDR2 are MDHEN and SYDVKM. This CDR3 has 14 amino acids. CDR3 sequence (DNA): TGTGCCAGCCGAATACAGGGCGGCACCGGGGAGCTGTTTTTT. Protein sequence: CASRIQGGTGELFF.

This clone was recorded many times. The rearrangement joins TRBV28 to TRBJ2-1; no definite D call. Per the germline V gene, CDR1 is MDHEN and CDR2 is SYDVKM. This CDR3 comprises 14 residues. Trimming removed 2 bases from V and 3 bases from J, with 8 bases in between. CDR3 loop: CASSLIQNYNEQFF. The CDR3 bases are TGTGCCAGCAGTTTAATACAGAACTACAATGAGCAGTTCTTC.